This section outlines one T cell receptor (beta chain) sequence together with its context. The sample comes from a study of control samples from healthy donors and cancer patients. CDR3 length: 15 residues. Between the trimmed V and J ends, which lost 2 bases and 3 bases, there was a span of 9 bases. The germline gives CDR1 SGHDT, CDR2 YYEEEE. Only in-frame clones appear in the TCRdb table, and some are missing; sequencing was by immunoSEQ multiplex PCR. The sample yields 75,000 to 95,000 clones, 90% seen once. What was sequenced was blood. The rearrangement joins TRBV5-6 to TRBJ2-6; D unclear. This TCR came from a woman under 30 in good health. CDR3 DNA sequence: TGTGCCAGCAGCTTTCTAAGGGTTGGGGCCAACGTCCTGACTTTC. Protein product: CASSFLRVGANVLTF. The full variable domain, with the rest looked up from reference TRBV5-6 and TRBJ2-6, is DAGVTQSPTHLIKTRGQQVTLRCSPKSGHDTVSWYQQALGQGPQFIFQYYEEEERQRGNFPDRFSGHQFPNYSSELNVNALLLGDSALYLCASSFLRVGANVLTFGAGSRLTVL.